The text below deals with one T cell receptor (beta chain). Its specific antigen is unknown. Per-base qualities were not stored, and no clone one base away is much larger. The sample belongs to a study of blood T cell repertoires in COVID-19 (dated by TCRdb to about 2020). At the level of the whole study: Collaborator samples came from the United States, Italy and Spain and covered acute and convalescent phases of COVID-19. Where HLA class I and class II types were available, the types were taken from metadata supplied by the sample provider, not from assay-based typing. The prospective study material was composed of cDNA or gDNA derived from T cells, B-cell-depleted T cells, or PBMCs. Nearly every sample came with metadata listing a de-identified subject ID, COVID-19 status, age in years and sex. Samples came from the ongoing ImmuneRACE study (first 160 participants) plus 1,254 subjects from 6 global collaborators. The dataset comprised deeply sampled blood TCRbeta repertoires from subjects exposed to, actively infected with, or recovered from COVID-19. The repertoires were released in a freely available public database meant as a resource for research on the immune response to SARS-CoV-2. General conclusions and limits of the study: How much clinical and demographic metadata was included differed by source and by participant, and the metadata was provided uncurated.

Participants in the prospective study were enrolled through a virtual design, were aged roughly 18 to 90 years, and lived in under 25 United States geographic areas. In the prospective study, cohorts were assigned on the basis of participant-reported clinical history obtained from a screening survey and a study questionnaire. Recovered participants in ImmuneRACE Cohort 3 were defined by two consecutive negative NP/OP PCR tests, clearance by a healthcare professional, or resolution of symptoms. In the prospective study, whole blood, serum and a nasopharyngeal or oropharyngeal swab were collected from each participant by mobile phlebotomists. Additional blood draws and questionnaires over an approximately two-month period could optionally be provided by prospective study participants. Prospective study blood samples were shipped either frozen or at room temperature before DNA extraction. TCRbeta CDR3 regions were amplified from genomic DNA by means of the immunoSEQ Assay, a bias-controlled multiplex PCR. Turning to the authors' computational methods: Within the assay, amplification of reference gene primers was used to estimate how many nucleated cells each sample contained. To quantify the absolute abundance of each unique TCRbeta CDR3 rearrangement, sequence reads were collapsed and filtered. For each sample, productive Simpson clonality was calculated by taking the square root of Simpson's diversity index across productive rearrangements. The table was pulled from immuneACCESS by TCRdb, which kept in-frame rearrangements only. Such tables lose some clones; where checked, under half of the loss comes from unresolved V genes, and the rest has no known cause. V and J calls and clone size are as listed in that table; D and trimming were resolved from the DNA. The sample data list fewer than 250,000 clones, and roughly 87% of these were observed just once. In total, the top ten clones hold approximately 11% of the sample.

Counted from cysteine to phenylalanine, this CDR3 has 15 amino acids. CDR3 DNA is the only sequence kept; it has 45 bases, read in frame from the first base. The germline V gene (reference sequence) provides CDR1 LNHNV and CDR2 YYDKDF. V and J lose 3 bases and 3 bases, and a span of 11 bases separates them. The receptor comes from a man younger than 40 who had recovered from COVID-19. This chain joins TRBV15 to TRBJ2-2, with the D segment identity uncertain. Input material: PBMCs or T cells enriched from blood (not recorded which). The CDR3 reads CATSSPGRDTGELFF. The DNA sequence is TGTGCCACCAGCAGCCCTGGTCGGGACACCGGGGAGCTGTTTTTT.